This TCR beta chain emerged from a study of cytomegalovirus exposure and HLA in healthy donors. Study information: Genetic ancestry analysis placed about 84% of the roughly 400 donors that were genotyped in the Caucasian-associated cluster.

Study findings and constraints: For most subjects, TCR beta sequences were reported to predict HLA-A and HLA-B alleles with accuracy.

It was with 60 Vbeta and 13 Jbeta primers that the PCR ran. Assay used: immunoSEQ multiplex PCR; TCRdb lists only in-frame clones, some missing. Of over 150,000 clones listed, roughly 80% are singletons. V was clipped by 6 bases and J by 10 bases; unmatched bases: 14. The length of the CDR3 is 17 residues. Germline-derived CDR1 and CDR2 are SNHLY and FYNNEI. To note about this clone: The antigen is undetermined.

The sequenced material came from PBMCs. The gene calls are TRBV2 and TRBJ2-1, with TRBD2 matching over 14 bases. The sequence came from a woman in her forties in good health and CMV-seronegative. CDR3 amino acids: CASSGPPGLAGGVEQFF. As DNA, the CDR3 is TGTGCCAGCAGCGGACCCCCCGGACTAGCGGGAGGAGTGGAGCAGTTCTTC.